A single sample gave rise to the 31 T cell receptor beta chains below, sequenced in a study of T-cell reconstitution after alpha-beta-depleted transplantation in children. Unique molecular identifiers were incorporated when the TCRbeta library was constructed. In TCRdb, the PCR reads were re-called with MiXCR into one record per CDR3 protein. The sample shows 55,000 to 70,000 distinct CDR3 sequences, 11% of them seen only once. Sequences were derived from PBMCs, sampled before TCRalphabeta/CD19-depleted stem cell transplant. All receptors come from a boy younger than 18 with acute myeloid leukemia, due to receive a stem cell transplant.

The chain combines TRBV20-1 with TRBJ2-1; 12 bases map to TRBD2. CDR3 length: 16 residues. Per germline, CDR1 DFQATT and CDR2 SNEGSKA (reference sequence). The CDR3 nucleotides read TGCTGCGCTATTCCAACGACTAGCGGGAGAAACAATGAGCAGTTCTTC. Residues: CCAIPTTSGRNNEQFF.

This clonotype was seen ten or more times. The CDR3 DNA reads TGTGCCAGCAGTTGGATAAAGGATTCACCCCTCCACTTT. Its protein product is CASSWIKDSPLHF. V and J are TRBV27 and TRBJ1-6; D is uncertain. V dropped 4 bases and J dropped 8 bases, with 9 bases sitting between them. CDR1 MNHEY and CDR2 SMNVEV come from the germline V gene (reference sequence). This CDR3 has 13 residues.

This clonotype has ten or more counts. The V call is TRBV15, the J call TRBJ2-3; D gene uncertain. V dropped 1 base and J dropped 4 bases, with 6 bases sitting between them. The CDR3 length is 13 residues. Per germline, CDR1 LNHNV and CDR2 YYDKDF (reference sequence). The CDR3 protein is CATSRARADTQYF. The CDR3 region has the DNA TGTGCCACCAGCAGAGCTCGGGCAGATACGCAGTATTTT.

Ten or more counts support this clonotype. The DNA of the CDR3 is TGTGCCAGCAGTTTATTAGGCGGGGAGCTGTTTTTT. Translating it yields CASSLLGGELFF. The gene calls are TRBV27 and TRBJ2-2; D unresolved. Germline CDR1 MNHEY, CDR2 SMNVEV (reference sequence). The CDR3 length is 12 residues. V shed 1 base and J shed 7 bases, with 4 bases lying between them.

The table lists this clonotype with many counts. The chain joins TRBV24-1 to TRBJ2-7, with 10 bases identical to TRBD2. Unmatched junction bases numbered 11, after V lost 6 bases and J lost 7 bases. The germline gives CDR1 KGHDR, CDR2 SFDVKD. The CDR3 totals 15 residues. CDR3: CATSRPAGGPREQYF. Here the CDR3 DNA reads TGTGCCACCAGTCGCCCAGCGGGAGGGCCGCGGGAGCAGTACTTC.

This clonotype was counted at least ten times. The rearrangement links TRBV7-2 to TRBJ2-7, with TRBD2 as a possible D gene (6 bases). Looked up from germline, CDR1 is SGHTA and CDR2 is FQGNSA. The germline V and J ends were trimmed by 7 bases and 2 bases, with 30 bases remaining between them. The CDR3 has 19 residues. The CDR3: CASTNFRDGGGTAPYEQYF. For the CDR3, the DNA is TGTGCCAGCACGAATTTTCGGGACGGTGGGGGGACTGCCCCCTACGAGCAGTACTTC.

This clonotype has ten or more counts. This chain uses TRBV7-9 with TRBJ1-4; perhaps TRBD1 as D (6 bases). Germline CDR1 is SEHNR and CDR2 is FQNEAQ (reference sequence). The V gene lost 2 bases and the J gene lost 8 bases, with 9 bases spanning the gap. This CDR3 region has 13 residues. CDR3: CASSLPGVEKLFF. The CDR3, as DNA: TGTGCCAGCAGCTTACCAGGGGTCGAAAAACTGTTTTTT.

This clonotype has a count of ten or more. The genes are TRBV4-2 and TRBJ2-3; D is tentatively TRBD1 or TRBD2 (6 bases each). The germline V gene has CDR1 LGHNA and CDR2 YNFKEQ. V lost 3 bases and J 5 bases, leaving 18 bases between the germline ends. The CDR3 spans 16 residues. CDR3 region: CASSQRAGRGGDTQYF. The CDR3, as DNA: TGTGCCAGCAGCCAGCGTGCCGGGAGAGGGGGAGATACGCAGTATTTT.

This clonotype was found a few times. The CDR3 protein is CASSALPGTGVRNQPQHF. CDR3 DNA: TGTGCCAGCAGCGCGCTTCCCGGGACAGGGGTAAGGAATCAGCCCCAGCATTTT. This sequence joins TRBV11-1 and TRBJ1-5, with 10 bases matching TRBD1. The CDR3 covers 18 residues. Looked up from germline, CDR1 is SGHAT and CDR2 is FQDESV (reference sequence). V was pared by 5 bases and J by 4 bases, with 14 bases of the junction left unmatched. The whole variable domain, remainder taken from reference TRBV11-1 and TRBJ1-5, is EAEVAQSPRYKITEKSQAVAFWCDPISGHATLYWYRQILGQGPELLVQFQDESVVDDSQLPKDRFSAERLKGVDSTLKIQPAELGDSAMYLCASSALPGTGVRNQPQHFGDGTRLSIL.

This clonotype was counted many times. The gene calls are TRBV29-1 and TRBJ1-5; a possible D gene is TRBD1 (5 bases). Looked up from germline, CDR1 is SQVTM and CDR2 is ANQGSEA. V lost 1 base, J lost 6 bases, and 10 bases lay in between. CDR3 length equals 13 residues. The CDR3 bases are TGCAGCGTTGAAGGGGGCGCTTTTCAGCCCCAGCATTTT. Residues: CSVEGGAFQPQHF.

This clonotype came up many times. The DNA for the CDR3 is TGTGCCACCACCCTGGGTAATGAGCAGTTCTTC. It specifies CATTLGNEQFF. The chain links TRBV28 to TRBJ2-1; D gene unclear. In germline, CDR1 is MDHEN, CDR2 SYDVKM. V lost 10 bases to trimming and J lost 7 bases, with 11 bases between them. This CDR3 is 11 amino acids long.

This clonotype occurred many times. Here the CDR3 DNA reads TGCGCCAGCAGCTTGGGGACAGGGGGCCTCCGGCCACCCCTCCACTTT. Amino acid sequence: CASSLGTGGLRPPLHF. The V call is TRBV5-1, the J call TRBJ1-6, with 11 bases aligning to TRBD1. Per the germline V gene, CDR1 is SGHRS and CDR2 is YFSETQ. V was clipped by 0 bases and J by 11 bases; unmatched bases: 7. The CDR3 covers 16 residues.

This clonotype was observed many times. This chain links TRBV21-1 with TRBJ2-3; TRBD1 is the table's D call and was not checked against the DNA. TRBV21-1 is assigned pseudogene status. This CDR3 comprises 15 residues. CDR3 coding DNA: TGTGCCAGCAGCACCGTGACAGGACTCACAGATACGCAGTATTTT. This translates into CASSTVTGLTDTQYF.

This clonotype was seen ten or more times. This sequence joins TRBV7-9 and TRBJ2-3; D possibly corresponds to TRBD1 (5 bases). The CDR3 is 13 residues long. CDR1 and CDR2 from the germline V gene are SEHNR and FQNEAQ (reference sequence). V gave up 2 bases and J gave up 6 bases, with 9 bases separating them. As DNA, the CDR3 is TGTGCCAGCAGCTTATTATACAGGGATACGCAGTATTTT. It is translated as CASSLLYRDTQYF. The full variable domain, completed using reference TRBV7-9 and TRBJ2-3, is DTGVSQNPRHKITKRGQNVTFRCDPISEHNRLYWYRQTLGQGPEFLTYFQNEAQLEKSRLLSDRFSAERPKGSFSTLEIQRTEQGDSAMYLCASSLLYRDTQYFGPGTRLTVL.

At least ten counts were recorded for this clonotype. CDR3 amino acids: CASSSGLPNSPLHF. The CDR3 DNA is TGTGCCAGCAGCTCGGGACTTCCGAATTCACCCCTCCACTTT. The chain couples TRBV7-6 to TRBJ1-6; possibly TRBD1 for D (5 bases). This CDR3 has 14 residues. Germline V gives CDR1 SGHVS, CDR2 FNYEAQ. Trimming removed 4 bases from V and 7 bases from J, with 11 bases in between.

The V call is TRBV7-6, the J call TRBJ2-3, with 13 bases identical to TRBD2. The CDR3 sequence is 19 residues long. Trimming removed 3 bases from V and 1 base from J; junction bases left unmatched: 10. Germline V gene sequence: CDR1 SGHVS, CDR2 FNYEAQ. CDR3 region: CASSLVGLAGASGTDTQYF. DNA for the CDR3: TGTGCCAGCAGCTTGGTTGGACTAGCGGGAGCCTCAGGCACAGATACGCAGTATTTT.

This clonotype was found many times. V and J are TRBV24-1 and TRBJ2-2; 8 bases map to TRBD2. The V gene end was trimmed by 7 bases and the J gene end by 5 bases; junction bases not matched to a gene: 5. Germline CDR1 is KGHDR and CDR2 is SFDVKD. The CDR3 is made up of 14 amino acids. CDR3 nucleotide sequence: TGTGCCACCAGAGAAGCGGGAGTAACCGGGGAGCTGTTTTTT. It encodes CATREAGVTGELFF.

At least ten counts were recorded for this clonotype. The V gene is TRBV24-1, the J gene TRBJ2-2; no definite D call. The V and J ends lost 5 bases and 1 base respectively, with 4 bases between them. The CDR3 extends over 13 amino acids. The V gene's germline CDR1 is KGHDR and CDR2 SFDVKD. CDR3 protein: CATSGQNTGELFF. CDR3 nucleotides: TGTGCCACCAGTGGACAGAACACCGGGGAGCTGTTTTTT.

This clonotype has at least ten counts. The rearrangement links TRBV20-1 to TRBJ2-3; D may correspond to TRBD1 or TRBD2 (5 bases each). The CDR3 totals 15 residues. CDR1 is DFQATT, CDR2 SNEGSKA, per germline (reference sequence). The ends were cut back, 0 bases at V and 4 bases at J, with 14 bases in the middle. Here the CDR3 DNA reads TGCAGTGCTAGAGATCCGCTCAGAGGGGCAGATACGCAGTATTTT. Translating it yields CSARDPLRGADTQYF.

This clonotype showed up many times. The gene calls are TRBV7-9 and TRBJ2-4; D is uncertain. The CDR3 runs 13 residues. CDR1 SEHNR and CDR2 FQNEAQ come from the germline V gene (reference sequence). With 5 bases removed from V and 8 bases from J, the gap between germline ends came to 13 bases. The DNA of the CDR3 is TGTGCCAGCAGCCAAAGCTTGGTACACATTCAGTACTTC. Translated: CASSQSLVHIQYF.

There are many counts of this clonotype. The genes are TRBV6-1 and TRBJ2-2; D ambiguous. Trimming pared 6 bases from V and 7 bases from J, leaving 18 bases between. This CDR3 has 15 residues. CDR1 and CDR2 (germline): MNHNS, SASEGT. The CDR3 nucleotides read TGTGCCAGCAGCCTACGACCTTGGGTTAACGGGGAGCTGTTTTTT. Protein sequence: CASSLRPWVNGELFF.

Regarding this clonotype: This may stem from a read error, because a much larger clone lies one nucleotide away. J is TRBJ1-2 and V is TRBV19; D is unresolved. Between the trimmed V and J ends, which lost 8 bases and 3 bases, there was a span of 7 bases. CDR1 and CDR2 from the germline V gene are LNHDA and SQIVND (reference sequence). There are 11 residues in the CDR3. In DNA, the CDR3 is TGTGCCAGTGAAACGGACTATGGCTACACCTTC. It encodes CASETDYGYTF.

Concerning this clonotype itself: A read error is possible here, since a much larger clone lies one base away. The chain combines TRBV12-3 or TRBV12-4 with TRBJ1-2; TRBD1 agrees at 10 bases. CDR3 length: 19 amino acids. In nucleotides, the CDR3 is TGTACCAGCAGATGGACAGGGGGGGTTTCCCAGCGGGTTAACTATGGCTACACCTTC. Encoded protein: CTSRWTGGVSQRVNYGYTF.

This clonotype appeared many times. The chain links TRBV11-2 to TRBJ2-1; D is possibly TRBD2 (5 bases). V was pared by 9 bases and J by 2 bases, with 14 bases between. The CDR3 is 14 amino acids. Germline loops: CDR1 SGHAT, CDR2 FQNNGV. CDR3 loop: CASTASLAYNEQFF. The CDR3 DNA is TGTGCCAGTACGGCTAGCCTGGCCTACAATGAGCAGTTCTTC.

This clonotype was detected ten times or more. The chain uses TRBV25-1 and TRBJ2-7, with D tentatively TRBD1 (6 bases). This CDR3 is built from 12 residues. Trimming removed 4 bases at V and 6 bases at J, with 10 bases between. The germline CDR1 and CDR2 sequences are MGHDK and SYGVNS. The chain's CDR3 is CASSGQVGEQYV. The CDR3 DNA sequence: TGTGCCAGCAGTGGACAGGTGGGCGAGCAGTACGTC.

At least ten counts were recorded for this clonotype. J is TRBJ1-1 and V is TRBV12-3 or TRBV12-4; TRBD1 matches 8 bases. CDR3 length: 14 amino acids. V lost 7 bases and J lost 1; bases outside the gene matches: 5. The CDR3 DNA sequence: TGTGCCAGCATTTTCGGGACAGGGAACACTGAAGCTTTCTTT. Protein product: CASIFGTGNTEAFF.

There are many counts of this clonotype. The chain employs TRBV7-2 and TRBJ1-1; D uncertain. CDR3 length equals 14 residues. Germline V gives CDR1 SGHTA, CDR2 FQGNSA. V gave up 3 bases and J gave up 0 bases, with 8 bases separating them. The CDR3 spells CASSFPGMNTEAFF. CDR3 DNA: TGTGCCAGCAGCTTCCCGGGGATGAACACTGAAGCTTTCTTT.

This clonotype was seen more than once but under ten times. This chain connects TRBV6-1 to TRBJ1-3; 9 bases are shared with TRBD1. Germline CDR1 and CDR2: MNHNS and SASEGT. V lost 5 bases to trimming and J lost 2 bases; unmatched junction nucleotides: 4. The CDR3 is made up of 15 amino acids. The CDR3 DNA sequence: TGTGCCAGCAGTACGCACAGGGGGCCTGGAAACACCATATATTTT. It specifies CASSTHRGPGNTIYF.

This clonotype was detected ten times or more. The chain links TRBV28 to TRBJ1-3, with TRBD1 matching 7 bases. This CDR3 contains 14 residues. The germline CDR1 and CDR2 sequences are MDHEN and SYDVKM. Trimming at V came to 3 bases and at J to 4 bases, leaving 3 bases not matched to a gene. CDR3 region: CASSLTGSGNTIYF. DNA of the CDR3: TGTGCCAGCAGTTTGACAGGGTCCGGAAACACCATATATTTT.

This chain uses TRBV18 with TRBJ2-3, with TRBD2 matching over 12 bases. Germline CDR1 is KGHSH and CDR2 is LQKENI. V was pared by 2 bases and J by 3 bases, with 6 bases of the junction left unmatched. The CDR3 is 17 residues long. DNA of the CDR3: TGTGCCAGCTCACCATCTACGCTAGCGGGAGGGACAGATACGCAGTATTTT. It is translated as CASSPSTLAGGTDTQYF.

The table lists this clonotype with many counts. The rearrangement joins TRBV6-2 or TRBV6-3 to TRBJ1-2, with D perhaps TRBD1 (5 bases). The CDR3 totals 14 residues. V gave up 5 bases and J gave up 4 bases, with 14 bases separating them. Germline CDR1 MNHEY, CDR2 SVGEGT. This CDR3 reads CASSLDGTSYGYTF. CDR3 DNA sequence: TGTGCCAGCAGTCTAGATGGGACCTCCTATGGCTACACCTTC.